One sample yielded the 12 T cell receptor beta chains listed below, sequenced in a study of T cells in Graves' hyperthyroidism and ophthalmopathy. Amplification yielded TCR beta CDR3 regions, with RNA transcripts as the source. HTBI primers were used for first-round RT-PCR of the TCR CDR3. TCRdb ran MiXCR on the multiplex PCR reads and lists one entry per CDR3 protein. Altogether over 150,000 distinct CDR3 sequences are present, less than 20% being singletons, with the ten largest covering about 56%. Sequenced: blood. The receptors here all came from a woman in her forties or fifties with Graves' hyperthyroidism.

This clonotype was recorded once. This sequence joins TRBV6-4 and TRBJ1-4; D possibly corresponds to TRBD1 (5 bases). The CDR3 length is 14 residues. Germline V CDR1 and CDR2: MRHNA, SNTAGT. Trimming removed 5 bases from V and 4 bases from J, with 11 bases in between. CDR3 residues: CASSPDRDNEKLFF. Written as DNA, the CDR3 is TGTGCCAGCAGTCCCGACAGAGATAATGAAAAACTGTTTTTT.

Only a few counts were recorded for this clonotype. The chain uses TRBV6-1 and TRBJ1-1, with 7 bases matching TRBD1. CDR3 length: 19 amino acids. Trimming took 6 bases from V and 4 from J; bases not matched to a gene: 23. CDR1 and CDR2 from the germline V gene are MNHNS and SASEGT. CDR3 protein: CASSAPRDRAGFLGTEAFF. The DNA of the CDR3 is TGTGCCAGCAGCGCCCCCCGGGACAGAGCCGGTTTTCTGGGCACTGAAGCTTTCTTT.

This clonotype was detected many times. The chain combines TRBV11-2 with TRBJ1-2; no clear D. The V gene's germline CDR1 is SGHAT and CDR2 FQNNGV. The CDR3 sequence is 15 residues long. The V end was cut by 0 bases, the J end by 3 bases, with 11 bases between. CDR3 sequence (DNA): TGTGCCAGCAGCTTAGATTTGGGTTGGGACTATGGCTACACCTTC. This encodes CASSLDLGWDYGYTF.

This clonotype was counted many times. This chain uses TRBV27 with TRBJ2-7, with D unclear. Germline lookup yields CDR1 MNHEY and CDR2 SMNVEV (reference sequence). This CDR3 is built from 15 residues. Between the trimmed V and J ends, which lost 2 bases and 1 base, there was a span of 12 bases. The CDR3 DNA reads TGTGCCAGCAGTTTAGGGCTAGTGGGGTCCTACGAGCAGTACTTC. It encodes CASSLGLVGSYEQYF.

The V gene is TRBV5-4, the J gene TRBJ2-2; 9 nucleotides match TRBD1. Germline trimming cut 2 bases from V and 4 bases from J; bases unmatched to any gene: 3. The germline CDR1 and CDR2 sequences are SGHNT and YYREEE (reference sequence). The CDR3 length is 15 residues. The CDR3 nucleotides read TGTGCCAGCAGCTTAGGACAGGGGAGCACCGGGGAGCTGTTTTTT. This encodes CASSLGQGSTGELFF.

The chain is built from TRBV18 and TRBJ2-7; TRBD1 aligns across 9 bases. V trimming: 2 bases; J trimming: 6 bases; junction bases outside the gene matches: 5. The length of the CDR3 is 14 residues. Germline loops: CDR1 KGHSH, CDR2 LQKENI. The CDR3 here is CASSPVGQGSEQYF. The CDR3 DNA follows: TGTGCCAGCTCACCAGTGGGACAGGGTTCCGAGCAGTACTTC.

This clonotype appeared a few times. The rearrangement joins TRBV5-4 to TRBJ2-5; 8 bases align to TRBD2. V lost 0 bases and J lost 7; bases outside the gene matches: 2. Germline CDR1 reads SGHNT; CDR2 reads YYREEE (reference sequence). This CDR3 is built from 13 residues. The CDR3 loop reads CASSLAGGGTQYF. Here the CDR3 DNA reads TGTGCCAGCAGCTTGGCGGGAGGGGGGACCCAGTACTTC.

Details on this clonotype: Given a much more abundant clone one base away, this may be a read error. The rearrangement links TRBV20-1 to TRBJ2-1; 11 nucleotides align to TRBD1. The CDR3 has 15 amino acids. Germline V gene data show CDR1 as DFQATT and CDR2 as SNEGSKA (reference sequence). The CDR3 DNA is TGCGGTGCTCCCCGGGGGGGGACAGGGGGCAATGAGCAGTTCTTC. Amino acid sequence: CGAPRGGTGGNEQFF.

DNA for the CDR3: TGTGCCAGCAGTAGAGGGGCTAGCGGGAGCTGGGACACCGGGGAGCTGTTTTTT. Residues: CASSRGASGSWDTGELFF. The chain couples TRBV2 to TRBJ2-2, with 10 bases that match TRBD2. Germline CDR1 reads SNHLY; CDR2 reads FYNNEI. CDR3 length: 18 residues. V was pared by 5 bases and J by 3 bases, with 12 bases of the junction left unmatched.

This clonotype was counted at least ten times. The V and J genes are TRBV9 and TRBJ1-5, with a tentative D call TRBD1 (5 bases). V was trimmed by 5 bases and J by 0 bases, leaving 12 bases between them. There are 15 residues in the CDR3. The germline gives CDR1 SGDLS, CDR2 YYNGEE. CDR3 coding DNA: TGTGCCAGCAGTCAAAATACAGGTAGCAATCAGCCCCAGCATTTT. Its protein product is CASSQNTGSNQPQHF.

This clonotype has ten or more counts. V and J are TRBV6-1 and TRBJ2-1; 7 bases match TRBD2. The CDR3 consists of 14 residues. V trimming: 6 bases; J trimming: 5 bases; junction bases outside the gene matches: 7. Germline V gene data show CDR1 as MNHNS and CDR2 as SASEGT. CDR3 sequence reads: CASSLRDYDNEQFF. The CDR3 DNA reads as TGTGCCAGCAGCCTCCGGGACTACGACAATGAGCAGTTCTTC.

This clonotype was counted at least ten times. The chain combines TRBV6-2 or TRBV6-3 with TRBJ1-5, with D possibly TRBD1 on 5 matching bases. CDR1 is MNHEY and CDR2 is SVGEGT in the germline V gene. The length of the CDR3 is 16 residues. Trimming removed 2 bases from V and 2 bases from J, with 13 bases in between. CDR3 sequence reads: CASSYVARGGNQPQHF. CDR3 bases: TGTGCCAGCAGTTACGTCGCACGGGGGGGCAATCAGCCCCAGCATTTT.